The rows below give T cell receptor beta chains drawn from one sample of a study of cytomegalovirus exposure and HLA in healthy donors. TCRdb keeps only in-frame clones here, not all; method: immunoSEQ multiplex PCR. The sample holds under 300,000 clones; roughly two thirds are singletons and the top ten take around 2%. Sequencing input: PBMCs. The receptor set was obtained from a female donor in good health and CMV-seronegative. The CDR3 runs from the conserved cysteine through the conserved F or W. Fields, in order: J gene, D gene, clone size, CDR3 length, V gene, CDR3 DNA, CDR3 protein. The D gene is left open where the match is weak. Only some rows state a clone size, as once, few, many or a class for expanded clones.

TRBJ2-7 | - | once | 14 | TRBV6-1 | TGTGCCAGCAGTGAAGGACAGTTGGATACGGAGCAGTACTTC | CASSEGQLDTEQYF
TRBJ2-1 | TRBD2 | - | 13 | TRBV29-1 | TGCAGCGTTGTAGGTTGGCTAGCGGGAAAGCAGTTCTTC | CSVVGWLAGKQFF
TRBJ2-1 | TRBD1 | - | 16 | TRBV4-1 | TGCGCCAGCAGCCAGCCTCGGGACAGTTCCCCCAATGAGCAGTTCTTC | CASSQPRDSSPNEQFF
TRBJ2-6 | - | - | 17 | TRBV5-4 | TGTGCCAGCAGCTTGAGACCGGCAGGCTCTGGGGCCAACGTCCTGACTTTC | CASSLRPAGSGANVLTF
TRBJ1-1 | TRBD1 | - | 16 | TRBV9 | TGTGCCAGCAGCGCGCAGGGGGCACGAGGATACACTGAAGCTTTCTTT | CASSAQGARGYTEAFF
TRBJ2-1 | TRBD2 | - | 15 | TRBV6-5 | TGTGCCAGCAGTTTTGATCTAGGGACTAGTGATGAGCAGTTCTTC | CASSFDLGTSDEQFF
TRBJ1-3 | - | - | 13 | TRBV7-8 | TGTGCCAGCAGACCCAAAGGGGGAAACGCCATATATTTT | CASRPKGGNAIYF
TRBJ2-3 | TRBD2 | - | 17 | TRBV5-5 | TGTGCCAGCAGCTTGGGACTAGCGAACCTAATCCCAGATACGCAGTATTTT | CASSLGLANLIPDTQYF
TRBJ1-1 | - | - | 15 | TRBV9 | TGTGCCAGCAGCGTAGCCCCTACTTTGAACACTGAAGCTTTCTTT | CASSVAPTLNTEAFF
TRBJ1-1 | - | few | 15 | TRBV9 | TGTGCCAGCAGCGTAGCTCTCGGGGATAACACTGAAGCTTTCTTT | CASSVALGDNTEAFF
TRBJ2-1 | TRBD2 | - | 15 | TRBV5-4 | TGTGCCAGCAGCTTAGCGGGGTTGGGGAGGAATGAGCAGTTCTTC | CASSLAGLGRNEQFF
TRBJ2-1 | TRBD2 | - | 17 | TRBV4-1 | TGCGCCAGCAGCCAGGTTCTTACCCTAGCGGGGTACAATGAGCAGTTCTTC | CASSQVLTLAGYNEQFF
TRBJ1-1 | TRBD1 | - | 11 | TRBV20-1 | TGCAGTGCTACAGACAGGGCTGAAGCTTTCTTT | CSATDRAEAFF
TRBJ2-1 | TRBD2 | once | 18 | TRBV7-7 | TGTGCCAGCAGCTTAATTCCGAGCGGGAGTGGGTCCTACAATGAGCAGTTCTTC | CASSLIPSGSGSYNEQFF
TRBJ2-5 | - | - | 15 | TRBV11-3 | TGTGCCAGCAGCTTAGGACGGGGTCCGGGGGAGACCCAGTACTTC | CASSLGRGPGETQYF
TRBJ1-2 | - | - | 14 | TRBV4-2 | TGTGCCAGCAGCCAAGCCGGACAGAACTATGGCTACACCTTC | CASSQAGQNYGYTF
TRBJ2-7 | TRBD2 | - | 18 | TRBV6-1 | TGTGCCAGCAGTGAAACCTCCCCGTTGCGGGAGGGCCGTTACGAGCAGTACTTC | CASSETSPLREGRYEQYF
TRBJ2-7 | TRBD2 | - | 14 | TRBV11-2 | TGTGCCAGCAGACGTCCGGGACTAGCTTACGAGCAGTACTTC | CASRRPGLAYEQYF
TRBJ2-1 | TRBD1 | once | 17 | TRBV2 | TGTGCCAGCAGTGAAAATTCCGGGGGACAGGCCTACAATGAGCAGTTCTTC | CASSENSGGQAYNEQFF
TRBJ2-7 | TRBD1 | few | 16 | TRBV5-4 | TGTGCCAGCAGCTTGGACTTGGGACAGGCCGTTCGAGAGCAGTACTTC | CASSLDLGQAVREQYF
TRBJ2-7 | TRBD1 | - | 16 | TRBV7-2 | TGTGCCAGCAGCGCAAAAAGACAGGGGTCGGTGGGAGAGCAGTACTTC | CASSAKRQGSVGEQYF
TRBJ1-2 | - | once | 12 | TRBV7-2 | TGTGCCAGCAGCCCAGACAGCTATGGCTACACCTTC | CASSPDSYGYTF
TRBJ1-4 | - | once | 16 | TRBV4-1 | TGCGCCAGCAGCCAAGATCTAGCCAGGTTTAATGAAAAACTGTTTTTT | CASSQDLARFNEKLFF
TRBJ2-1 | - | - | 16 | TRBV7-9 | TGTGCCAGCAGCCCCGCCGGCCAGGCCCTTGGCAATGAGCAGTTCTTC | CASSPAGQALGNEQFF
TRBJ2-1 | - | - | 13 | TRBV27 | TGTGCCAGCAGACCCGGGTCCTACAATGAGCAGTTCTTC | CASRPGSYNEQFF
TRBJ1-1 | - | - | 10 | TRBV28 | TGTGCCAGCAGTGGCTCGGAAGCTTTCTTT | CASSGSEAFF
TRBJ1-2 | - | - | 16 | TRBV4-2 | TGTGCCAGCAGCCAAGAGCGGGAAGGGATTAACTATGGCTACACCTTC | CASSQEREGINYGYTF
TRBJ2-5 | TRBD2 | - | 11 | TRBV2 | TGTGCCAGCGGACTAGCGGAGACCCAGTACTTC | CASGLAETQYF
TRBJ2-4 | TRBD1 | - | 15 | TRBV27 | TGTGCCAGCAGTTACACAGGGGCTATCAAAAACATTCAGTACTTC | CASSYTGAIKNIQYF
TRBJ2-7 | - | few | 15 | TRBV6-1 | TGTGCCAGCAGTGAAGCACGACAGGCTACCTACGAGCAGTACTTC | CASSEARQATYEQYF
TRBJ2-3 | - | - | 19 | TRBV15 | TGTGCCACCAGCAGAGAGGGGGGAGGGGGATTTGGGAGGACAGATACGCAGTATTTT | CATSREGGGGFGRTDTQYF
TRBJ1-1 | - | - | 14 | TRBV9 | TGTGCCAGCAGCGTAGGGACAGCGGTAACTGAAGCTTTCTTT | CASSVGTAVTEAFF
TRBJ1-3 | - | - | 14 | TRBV6-5 | TGTGCCAGCAGTGTTACAGCCTCTGGAAACACCATATATTTT | CASSVTASGNTIYF
TRBJ1-1 | - | - | 15 | TRBV7-9 | TGTGCCAGCAGCTTAGACCAGATGGTGAACACTGAAGCTTTCTTT | CASSLDQMVNTEAFF
TRBJ2-3 | TRBD2 | - | 18 | TRBV5-6 | TGTGCCAGCAGCTTGTTCGAGGTAGCGGGAGGCGGGACGGATACGCAGTATTTT | CASSLFEVAGGGTDTQYF
TRBJ2-7 | TRBD1 | once | 15 | TRBV7-9 | TGTGCCAGCAGCTTAGATGGGGACAGGGTTTCCGAGCAGTACTTC | CASSLDGDRVSEQYF
TRBJ2-7 | - | - | 12 | TRBV28 | TGTGCCAGCAGTTTAGCCCCCTACGAGCAGTACTTC | CASSLAPYEQYF
TRBJ1-3 | - | - | 16 | TRBV5-1 | TGCGCCAGCAGCTTGGTAGCCACCGGCTCTGGAAACACCATATATTTT | CASSLVATGSGNTIYF
TRBJ2-5 | TRBD1 | - | 15 | TRBV5-4 | TGTGCCAGCAGCCCCGGGACAGGGGGTGAGGAGACCCAGTACTTC | CASSPGTGGEETQYF
TRBJ1-2 | TRBD1 | - | 14 | TRBV5-1 | TGCGCCAGCAGCCCAGGACAGGGAGACTATGGCTACACCTTC | CASSPGQGDYGYTF
TRBJ2-1 | - | - | 11 | TRBV2 | TGTGCCAGCAATCTGTACAATGAGCAGTTCTTC | CASNLYNEQFF
TRBJ2-2 | TRBD2 | few | 14 | TRBV30 | TGTGCCTGGAGTGTGGGCGGGAGCTCCGGGGAGCTGTTTTTT | CAWSVGGSSGELFF
TRBJ1-5 | - | few | 14 | TRBV2 | TGTGCCAGCAGTGCCCTGACAGGAGATCAGCCCCAGCATTTT | CASSALTGDQPQHF
TRBJ2-1 | - | - | 15 | TRBV12-2 | TGTGCAAGTCGCTCGGGACTAGCGGAGGACAATGAGCAGTTCTTC | CASRSGLAEDNEQFF
TRBJ1-5 | TRBD1 | - | 15 | TRBV5-6 | TGTGCCAGCAGCCACCAGGGGGTAAGCAATCAGCCCCAGCATTTT | CASSHQGVSNQPQHF
TRBJ2-7 | TRBD2 | - | 18 | TRBV11-2 | TGTGCCAGCAGCTTAAGGACTAGCGGGAGGTACCGTGTCGACGAGCAGTACTTC | CASSLRTSGRYRVDEQYF
TRBJ2-1 | TRBD1 | - | 19 | TRBV2 | TGTGCCAGCAGTGAAGTTCGGGGGACAGGGGGCCGCTCCTACAATGAGCAGTTCTTC | CASSEVRGTGGRSYNEQFF
TRBJ1-1 | TRBD1 | - | 16 | TRBV7-9 | TGTGCCAGCAGCTTAGGGACAGGGGGCGTGTTACGGGAAGCTTTCTTT | CASSLGTGGVLREAFF
TRBJ2-1 | - | - | 13 | TRBV11-3 | TGTGCCAGCAGCGCCCGGGTCTACAATGAGCAGTTCTTC | CASSARVYNEQFF
TRBJ1-1 | TRBD1 | - | 15 | TRBV5-4 | TGTGCCAGCAGCGAGGGGGACAGGGGGTTCACTGAAGCTTTCTTT | CASSEGDRGFTEAFF
TRBJ2-1 | - | - | 13 | TRBV7-9 | TGTGCCAGCAGCTCAGTAAGCGGGTCTGAGCAGTTCTTC | CASSSVSGSEQFF
TRBJ1-3 | TRBD1 | few | 15 | TRBV13 | TGTGCCAGCAGCTTCCAGGGGGCCAGTGGAAACACCATATATTTT | CASSFQGASGNTIYF
TRBJ1-2 | TRBD1 | - | 14 | TRBV5-6 | TGTGCCAGCAGCCTAGGACAGGCCCCCGTAGGCTACACCTTC | CASSLGQAPVGYTF
TRBJ2-5 | TRBD2 | - | 13 | TRBV19 | TGTGCCAGTAGTATAGCGGGAGGGGGGACCCAGTACTTC | CASSIAGGGTQYF
TRBJ2-1 | TRBD1 | - | 15 | TRBV4-2 | TGTGCCAGCAGCCTCAACAACAGGGGAATCGATGAGCAGTTCTTC | CASSLNNRGIDEQFF
TRBJ2-7 | - | - | 13 | TRBV19 | TGTGCCAGTAGTGTAACTCCAACCTACGAGCAGTACTTC | CASSVTPTYEQYF
TRBJ2-6 | - | once | 16 | TRBV4-2 | TGTGCCAGCAGCCTAGGAGGCCAGAGTGGGGCCAACGTCCTGACTTTC | CASSLGGQSGANVLTF
TRBJ2-1 | TRBD2 | - | 15 | TRBV4-1 | TGCGCCAGCAGCCAAGGGGGCGGGAGTAGGGGTGAGCAGTTCTTC | CASSQGGGSRGEQFF
TRBJ2-3 | - | - | 16 | TRBV11-2 | TGTGCCAGCAGCTTAGATTTCAGCGGCAGCACAGATACGCAGTATTTT | CASSLDFSGSTDTQYF
TRBJ2-7 | TRBD2 | - | 13 | TRBV29-1 | TGCAGCGTTGTCGGGGGGAGGGGCCTCGAGCAGTACTTC | CSVVGGRGLEQYF